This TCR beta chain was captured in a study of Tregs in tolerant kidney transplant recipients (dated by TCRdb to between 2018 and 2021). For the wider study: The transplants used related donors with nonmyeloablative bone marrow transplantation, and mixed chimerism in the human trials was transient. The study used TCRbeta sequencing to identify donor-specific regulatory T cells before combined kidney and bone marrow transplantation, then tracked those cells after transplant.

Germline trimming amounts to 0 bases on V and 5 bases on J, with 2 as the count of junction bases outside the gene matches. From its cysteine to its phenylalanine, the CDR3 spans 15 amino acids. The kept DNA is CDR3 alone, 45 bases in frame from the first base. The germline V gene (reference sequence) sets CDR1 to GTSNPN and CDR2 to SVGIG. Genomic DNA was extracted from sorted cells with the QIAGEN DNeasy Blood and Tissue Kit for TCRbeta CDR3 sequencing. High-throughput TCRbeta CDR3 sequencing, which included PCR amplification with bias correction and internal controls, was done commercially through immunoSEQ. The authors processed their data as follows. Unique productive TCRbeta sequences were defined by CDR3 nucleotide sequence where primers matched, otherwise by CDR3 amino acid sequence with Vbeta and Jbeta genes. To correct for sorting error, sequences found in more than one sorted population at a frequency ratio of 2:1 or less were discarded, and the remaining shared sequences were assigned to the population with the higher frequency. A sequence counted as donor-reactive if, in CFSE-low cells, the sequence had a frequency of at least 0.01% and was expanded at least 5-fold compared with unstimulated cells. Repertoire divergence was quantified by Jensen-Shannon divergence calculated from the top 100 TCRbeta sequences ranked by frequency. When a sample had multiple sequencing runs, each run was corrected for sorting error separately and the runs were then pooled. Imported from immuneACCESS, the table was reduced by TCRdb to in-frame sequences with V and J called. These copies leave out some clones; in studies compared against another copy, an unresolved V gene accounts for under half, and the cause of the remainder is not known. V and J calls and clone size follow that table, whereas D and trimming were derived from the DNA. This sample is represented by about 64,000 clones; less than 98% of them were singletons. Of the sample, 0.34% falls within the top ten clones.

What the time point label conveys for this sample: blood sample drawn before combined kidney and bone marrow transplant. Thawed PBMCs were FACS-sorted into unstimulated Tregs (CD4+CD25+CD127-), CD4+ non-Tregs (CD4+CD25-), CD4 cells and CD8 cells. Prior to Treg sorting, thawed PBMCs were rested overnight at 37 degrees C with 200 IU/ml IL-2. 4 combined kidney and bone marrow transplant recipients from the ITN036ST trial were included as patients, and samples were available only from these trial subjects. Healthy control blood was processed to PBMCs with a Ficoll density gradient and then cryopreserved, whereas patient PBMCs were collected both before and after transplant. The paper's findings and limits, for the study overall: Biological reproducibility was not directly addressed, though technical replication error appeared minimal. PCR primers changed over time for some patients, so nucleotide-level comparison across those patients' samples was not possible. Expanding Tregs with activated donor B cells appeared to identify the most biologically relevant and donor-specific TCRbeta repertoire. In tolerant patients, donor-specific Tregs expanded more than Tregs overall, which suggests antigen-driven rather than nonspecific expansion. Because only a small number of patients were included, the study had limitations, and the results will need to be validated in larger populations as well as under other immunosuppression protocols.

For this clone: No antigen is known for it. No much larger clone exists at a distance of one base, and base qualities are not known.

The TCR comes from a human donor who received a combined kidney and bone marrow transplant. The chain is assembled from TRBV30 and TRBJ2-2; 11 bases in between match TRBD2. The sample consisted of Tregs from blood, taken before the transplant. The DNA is TGTGCCTGGAGTGTACTAGCGGGGGTAACCGGGGAGCTGTTTTTT. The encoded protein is CAWSVLAGVTGELFF.